A selection of T cell receptor beta chains follows, all from one sample in a study of OX40 agonist ivuxolimab in advanced cancers. Method: immunoSEQ multiplex PCR; TCRdb's copy keeps in-frame clones and lacks some. The table lists about 80,000 clones, 70% to 90% of them singletons. The source was CD4+ or CD8+ T cells sorted from blood, collected in a trial of the OX40 agonist ivuxolimab. Receptors originate from an adult with an advanced solid tumor such as melanoma, head and neck, liver or kidney cancer. Each CDR3 is given with its conserved first and last residue. Each record gives: J gene, D gene, clone size, V gene, CDR3 DNA, CDR3 protein. The D gene is left open where the match is weak. The size of a clone is reported for some rows only, either as once, few or many, or as a class for expanded clones.

j_call: TRBJ2-1; d_call: .; clone_size: .; v_call: TRBV29-1; cdr3_nt: TGCAGCGTTGGCGGATCGGGCAGAAGCTCCTACAATGAGCAGTTCTTC; cdr3_aa: CSVGGSGRSSYNEQFF
j_call: TRBJ2-5; d_call: .; clone_size: .; v_call: TRBV18; cdr3_nt: TGTGCCAGCTCTGGGCAAGAGACCCAGTACTTC; cdr3_aa: CASSGQETQYF
j_call: TRBJ2-1; d_call: .; clone_size: .; v_call: TRBV6-5; cdr3_nt: TGTGCCAGCTTTCCCAGAGGGGAAGGCAATGAGCAGTTCTTC; cdr3_aa: CASFPRGEGNEQFF
j_call: TRBJ2-5; d_call: TRBD2; clone_size: .; v_call: TRBV5-1; cdr3_nt: TGCGCCAGCAGCTTCGGACTAGCGGAAGAGACCCAGTACTTC; cdr3_aa: CASSFGLAEETQYF
j_call: TRBJ1-5; d_call: .; clone_size: .; v_call: TRBV16; cdr3_nt: TGTGCCAGCAGCCGGGGAGGTGGGGGCAATCAGCCCCAGCATTTT; cdr3_aa: CASSRGGGGNQPQHF
j_call: TRBJ1-4; d_call: TRBD1; clone_size: once; v_call: TRBV6-6; cdr3_nt: TGTGCCAGCAGTTACAGCCCGACAGGGAGTGAAAAACTGTTTTTT; cdr3_aa: CASSYSPTGSEKLFF
j_call: TRBJ2-7; d_call: TRBD1; clone_size: .; v_call: TRBV9; cdr3_nt: TGTGCCAGCAGCGTACTAGGAAGACAGGGGGACGAGCAGTACTTC; cdr3_aa: CASSVLGRQGDEQYF
j_call: TRBJ2-5; d_call: .; clone_size: .; v_call: TRBV7-9; cdr3_nt: TGTGCCAGCAGCTTAACAGATCAAGAGACCCAGTACTTC; cdr3_aa: CASSLTDQETQYF
j_call: TRBJ2-6; d_call: .; clone_size: .; v_call: TRBV28; cdr3_nt: TGTGCCAGCAGTTTCGGTGGGCTTGGGGCCAACGTCCTGACTTTC; cdr3_aa: CASSFGGLGANVLTF
j_call: TRBJ1-5; d_call: .; clone_size: .; v_call: TRBV5-1; cdr3_nt: TGCGCCAGCAGGGCAACGGGACTCCAGGATCAGCCCCAGCATTTT; cdr3_aa: CASRATGLQDQPQHF
j_call: TRBJ2-3; d_call: .; clone_size: .; v_call: TRBV28; cdr3_nt: TGTGCCAGCAGCCACGGCGACTACTCAGAACGGGACACGCAGTATTTT; cdr3_aa: CASSHGDYSERDTQYF
j_call: TRBJ2-3; d_call: .; clone_size: once; v_call: TRBV28; cdr3_nt: TGTGCCAGCAGTTGGCAGGGCGGAACAGATACGCAGTATTTT; cdr3_aa: CASSWQGGTDTQYF
j_call: TRBJ1-4; d_call: TRBD1; clone_size: .; v_call: TRBV2; cdr3_nt: TGTGCCAGCAGTAGGGCAGGGGGAGATAATGAAAAACTGTTTTTT; cdr3_aa: CASSRAGGDNEKLFF
j_call: TRBJ2-7; d_call: TRBD1; clone_size: .; v_call: TRBV28; cdr3_nt: TGTGCCAGCAGTCAGGGGGTCTCCTTCTACGAGCAGTACTTC; cdr3_aa: CASSQGVSFYEQYF
j_call: TRBJ1-5; d_call: .; clone_size: .; v_call: TRBV27; cdr3_nt: TGTGCCAGCAGTCCCCAACAGGCTTCCAATCAGCCCCAGCATTTT; cdr3_aa: CASSPQQASNQPQHF
j_call: TRBJ1-5; d_call: TRBD1; clone_size: .; v_call: TRBV28; cdr3_nt: TGTGCCAGCAGTCATACAGGGGTAGGCAATCAGCCCCAGCATTTT; cdr3_aa: CASSHTGVGNQPQHF
j_call: TRBJ1-2; d_call: .; clone_size: .; v_call: TRBV4-1; cdr3_nt: TGCGCCAGCAGCCAAGATCGAGGAATTTGGTATGGCTACACCTTC; cdr3_aa: CASSQDRGIWYGYTF
j_call: TRBJ2-7; d_call: .; clone_size: .; v_call: TRBV28; cdr3_nt: TGTGCCAGCAGTTTCTGGAGAATAGGGGTGGGTTACGAGCAGTACTTC; cdr3_aa: CASSFWRIGVGYEQYF
j_call: TRBJ1-5; d_call: .; clone_size: .; v_call: TRBV7-8; cdr3_nt: TGTGCCAGCAGCCCCGAAGCCGGGGGTACCAATCAGCCCCAGCATTTT; cdr3_aa: CASSPEAGGTNQPQHF
j_call: TRBJ2-1; d_call: TRBD2; clone_size: .; v_call: TRBV27; cdr3_nt: TGTGCCAGCAGAGCGGGAGGAGCCAGGTCCTACAATGAGCAGTTCTTC; cdr3_aa: CASRAGGARSYNEQFF
j_call: TRBJ2-5; d_call: TRBD2; clone_size: .; v_call: TRBV18; cdr3_nt: TGTGCCAGCTCACCTTTCGAGCGGGGGTACCAAGAGACCCAGTACTTC; cdr3_aa: CASSPFERGYQETQYF
j_call: TRBJ2-1; d_call: TRBD2; clone_size: .; v_call: TRBV29-1; cdr3_nt: TGCAGCGTTGAAGTTCGAGCGGGAGTGAGCAATGAGCAGTTCTTC; cdr3_aa: CSVEVRAGVSNEQFF
j_call: TRBJ2-1; d_call: TRBD1; clone_size: .; v_call: TRBV7-2; cdr3_nt: TGTGCCAGCAGCTCGGACAGGGACAATGAGCAGTTCTTC; cdr3_aa: CASSSDRDNEQFF
j_call: TRBJ2-7; d_call: TRBD1; clone_size: .; v_call: TRBV11-2; cdr3_nt: TGTGCCAGCAGCTTAGAACCGGGACAGGGGGCAAGGGAGCAGTACTTC; cdr3_aa: CASSLEPGQGAREQYF
j_call: TRBJ2-4; d_call: TRBD2; clone_size: .; v_call: TRBV28; cdr3_nt: TGTGCCAGCAGACCCGGGACTAACTCAAACATTCAGTACTTC; cdr3_aa: CASRPGTNSNIQYF
j_call: TRBJ1-1; d_call: .; clone_size: .; v_call: TRBV4-1; cdr3_nt: TGCGCCAGCAGCCATGACTCCCGTTGGGGGCGAGCGGATAGGACTGAAGCTTTCTTT; cdr3_aa: CASSHDSRWGRADRTEAFF
j_call: TRBJ2-1; d_call: TRBD2; clone_size: .; v_call: TRBV30; cdr3_nt: TGTGCCTCGAACCTAGCGGGCTCCTACAATGAGCAGTTCTTC; cdr3_aa: CASNLAGSYNEQFF
j_call: TRBJ2-7; d_call: TRBD2; clone_size: .; v_call: TRBV5-3; cdr3_nt: TGTGCCAGAAGCCCTCGGGGACTAGCGGGAGGGAGCTCCTACGAGCAGTACTTC; cdr3_aa: CARSPRGLAGGSSYEQYF
j_call: TRBJ1-1; d_call: .; clone_size: once; v_call: TRBV29-1; cdr3_nt: TGCAGCGTTGAATACGACACTGAAGCTTTCTTT; cdr3_aa: CSVEYDTEAFF
j_call: TRBJ2-7; d_call: TRBD1; clone_size: .; v_call: TRBV2; cdr3_nt: TGTGCCAGCAGCCCCACCGGGACAGGGAGTTCCTACGAGCAGTACTTC; cdr3_aa: CASSPTGTGSSYEQYF
j_call: TRBJ2-1; d_call: .; clone_size: .; v_call: TRBV6-1; cdr3_nt: TGTGCCAGCAGGGAAGAGCGGGTGCCACTGAAAAACAATGAGCAGTTCTTC; cdr3_aa: CASREERVPLKNNEQFF
j_call: TRBJ1-2; d_call: .; clone_size: .; v_call: TRBV27; cdr3_nt: TGTGCCAGTACTACCAAAAGCGGCTACACCTTC; cdr3_aa: CASTTKSGYTF
j_call: TRBJ1-2; d_call: TRBD1; clone_size: once; v_call: TRBV7-9; cdr3_nt: TGTGCCAGCAGCTCCGAAGGGGGCTTGACCTATGGCTACACCTTC; cdr3_aa: CASSSEGGLTYGYTF
j_call: TRBJ2-2; d_call: TRBD2; clone_size: .; v_call: TRBV7-3; cdr3_nt: TGTGCCAGCAGAATTAGCGGGAGTGGTGGGACCGGGGAGCTGTTTTTT; cdr3_aa: CASRISGSGGTGELFF
j_call: TRBJ2-7; d_call: TRBD1; clone_size: .; v_call: TRBV6-5; cdr3_nt: TGTGCCAGCAGTTACTCGGGGGACAGCTCCTACGAGCAGTACTTC; cdr3_aa: CASSYSGDSSYEQYF
j_call: TRBJ2-7; d_call: TRBD2; clone_size: .; v_call: TRBV5-1; cdr3_nt: TGCGCCAGCAGTTACGGACTAGCGGGCTACGAGCAGTACTTC; cdr3_aa: CASSYGLAGYEQYF
j_call: TRBJ2-3; d_call: .; clone_size: .; v_call: TRBV7-9; cdr3_nt: TGTGCCAGCGACCCTTTGCGGCCTAGCACAGATACGCAGTATTTT; cdr3_aa: CASDPLRPSTDTQYF